Listed here is a single T cell receptor (beta chain). No antigen is known for it. PCR was performed using 60 Vbeta and 13 Jbeta primers. The method was immunoSEQ multiplex PCR; TCRdb's version includes in-frame clones alone and lacks a portion of them. The sample includes 100,000 to 150,000 clones, over 8.5% seen only once; the top ten take approximately 6.6%. Trimming stripped 7 bases from V and 3 bases from J, with 15 bases between. The germline V gene has CDR1 MNHNY and CDR2 SVGAGI (reference sequence). This CDR3 region has 14 residues. The source of the sample is a study of cytomegalovirus exposure and HLA in healthy donors. Study conclusions and caveats: Presence/absence analyses assumed roughly uniform sequencing depth across donors, which may not hold.

This TCR came from a woman aged 40 to 55 in good health and CMV-seropositive. This chain uses TRBV6-6 with TRBJ1-1, with D uncertain. Sequences were obtained from PBMCs. CDR3 amino acids: CASNGAGRDTEAFF. In DNA, the CDR3 is TGTGCCAGCAACGGCGCGGGGAGGGACACTGAAGCTTTCTTT.